The subject of this entry is one T cell receptor (beta chain). No cognate antigen has been identified for it. Per-base quality was not reported, and no clone a single base away is much larger than it. Receptor amplification or capture employed the immunoSEQ multiplex PCR assay. For the multiplex PCR, a mixture combining 60 forward primers for TCR Vbeta segments and 13 reverse primers for TCR Jbeta segments was used. The CDR3 region of rearranged TCR beta genes was amplified from genomic DNA with a multiplex PCR assay. Amplified TCR beta libraries were sequenced as 87-base-pair reads on the Illumina HiSeq System. From the authors' description of their analysis: A later analysis counted approximately 74 million unique TCR beta chains across the 700 or so repertoires, and 9 million to 14 million of these chains were shared by at least two donors. A nearest-neighbor algorithm error-corrected the raw reads and collapsed the reads into unique sequences, merging closely related sequences to remove PCR and sequencing errors. To assign V, D and J gene segments, CDR3 sequences were aligned to IMGT reference sequences. For a sequence to be retained, a match of at least six nucleotides to both a V gene segment and a J gene segment was required. A rearrangement counted as productive if the CDR3 had no stop codons and remained in frame with V and J, and every other rearrangement counted as non-productive. Following IMGT convention, CDR3 was defined as the stretch from the second conserved V-encoded cysteine up to the conserved J-encoded phenylalanine. Sequences without an unambiguous match to a single V gene segment were excluded from the earlier analysis of over 500 of the donors. An earlier analysis of over 450 of the donors classified V segments as functional when productive rearrangements were above 56.7% and as segregating when the standard deviation between donors was above 5%. A statistical classification framework was developed to diagnose cytomegalovirus status using the catalog of TCR beta chain sequences. A later analysis assigned V and J genes by comparing TCR nucleotide sequences with IMGT/GENE-DB human TR gene sequences. A later analysis assigned CDR3 sequences and most-parsimonious VDJ recombination scenarios with the TCRdist pipeline. In a later analysis, every TCR beta chain was defined by the combination of its CDR3 amino acid sequence and its V-gene family, and reads without a unique V-gene family were dropped. In a later analysis, 500 to 650 highly shared, low-generation-probability nucleotide sequences were removed to address suspected cross-contamination and a sequencing artifact. In a later analysis, a clonal expansion index for each public chain was calculated from normalized within-repertoire ranks of inferred template counts. In a later analysis, generation probabilities were computed with a VDJ recombination model fitted to out-of-frame rearrangements, and the resulting probabilities were checked against IGoR. In a later analysis, hypergeometric tests were used to score TCR-TCR, TCR-HLA and TCR-CMV co-occurrence, with a repertoire-size bias correction applied to TCR pairs. In a later analysis, false discovery rates were estimated by permuting HLA or CMV assignments 20 times. A later analysis grouped co-occurring TCRs with DBSCAN, adding TCRdist sequence similarity when clustering within HLA-allele-positive subsets. Repertoires with fewer than 30,000 or more than 120,000 public chains, plus five repertoires with anomalous nucleotide sharing, were excluded from co-occurrence clustering. Here the immuneACCESS table is served through TCRdb, limited to in-frame sequences with V and J called. Missing clones are a known gap in these copies; in checked studies unresolved V genes cover under half, and the rest lacks a known reason. For V, J and clone size, that table is used; D and trimming come from the DNA. This sample lists fewer than 300,000 clones; more than 80% were detected once. The biggest ten clones account for 3.5% to 4.5% of the sample.

This record comes from a study of cytomegalovirus exposure and HLA in healthy donors (dated by TCRdb to the late 2010s). Background on the whole study: An earlier analysis of fewer than 750 of the donors reported under 300 Gb of sequence data and around 110 million unique TCR beta sequences obtained from around 190 million T cells. The genetic ancestry cluster associated with self-reported Caucasian donors included 81% of the roughly 380 genotyped donors. Donor age, sex, ethnicity and CMV serostatus were collected together with the repertoire data. To predict cytomegalovirus infection status, the study brought together high-throughput TCR immunosequencing, statistical association of individual TCRs with disease status, and machine learning. HLA typing covered class I and class II loci at four-digit resolution. Along with the 666-subject first cohort, a separate validation cohort of around 120 different subjects was used. Rather than using new phenotypic data, the later analysis identified candidate immune exposures from TCR beta sequences and from how often those sequences occurred across donors. An early release covering around 630 HLA-typed donors comprised about 320 gigabases of sequencing data and around 85 million unique TCR sequences. The study was designed to test whether signatures of past pathogen exposure could be identified by cataloging public T cell receptors. On average, around 200,000 unique TCR beta nucleotide sequences were sequenced per donor among 398 genotyped donors of the cohort, with roughly 20% of those sequences being non-productive. Genome-wide SNP genotypes for about 65% of the 666 donors were used in a later genetic analysis, which treated that subset as a discovery cohort. All discovery cohort repertoires had been generated using a single sequencing platform. In a later analysis, previously published TCR beta repertoires from about 640 donors were re-analyzed and high-resolution HLA genotyping was added so that TCR occurrence patterns could be studied. The number of donors typed differed by locus, with about 620-630 for A, B, C, DRB1 and DQB1, more than 500 for DQA1, 600 to 610 for DPA1, and around 450 for DPB1. The T cell repertoires of several hundred subjects were profiled by immunosequencing and related to cytomegalovirus serostatus. Because of strong linkage in the cohort, roughly five DR-DQ haplotypes were treated as single units for association and clustering. In an earlier analysis of a few hundred of the donors, high-throughput TCR beta sequencing was used to judge whether each TCR beta V gene segment behaved as functional or pseudogenic.

What the work shows at the level of the full study, not this receptor alone: A later analysis found that TCR association rates varied across HLA loci, with DRB1 alleles showing the most associated TCRs and HLA-C alleles the fewest. A few of the identified cytomegalovirus-associated TCR beta chains were confirmed in vitro to be specific for cytomegalovirus antigens. A further reported finding was that TCR beta sequences accurately predicted the HLA-A and HLA-B alleles for most subjects in the first cohort. In this cohort, only TCR beta chains were sequenced, and detectable features were limited by the absence of alpha or paired-chain data. The classifier was reported to diagnose cytomegalovirus status with high specificity and sensitivity in both the original cohort and the validation cohort. Correlated functional status among segregating V segments might be attributable to linkage disequilibrium, but an unknown experimental factor could not be ruled out. The only immune exposure information available for the cohort was CMV serostatus. Most TCR sequences were observed very rarely across donors, whereas some public TCRs were present in many individuals. An association between a missense DCLRE1C variant and V-gene and J-gene trimming of TCR beta chains was found in a later genetic analysis and replicated in an independent cohort. According to a later analysis, most CMV-associated TCR beta chains appeared to be HLA-restricted, and the HLA associations seemed to be driven largely by CMV exposure. In a later analysis, HLA-associated TCR beta chains showed more clonal expansion and lower generation probabilities than non-associated chains that were equally common. Several of the top co-occurrence clusters appeared to be linked to parvovirus B19, influenza, CMV and Epstein-Barr virus, according to a later analysis. A group of highly shared sequence variants was considered likely to be a technical artifact of the sequencing pipeline. Compared with the 666-donor mean, donors in an Asian-associated ancestry cluster had fewer N-insertions in productive TCRs, according to a later genetic analysis. Because counts were too low, about 15 rarely observed V segments, including chromosome 9 orphons, were left out of the earlier analysis of a few hundred of the donors. In an earlier analysis of more than 500 of the donors, most TCR beta V segments appeared in productive rearrangements about 87% or about 30% of the time, broadly matching IMGT annotations. According to the authors, the approach could potentially be generalized to other disease states and immunological phenotypes. The presence/absence analyses assumed that sequencing depth was roughly uniform across donors, and that assumption may not be true. Because some donors lacked HLA typing at each locus, the association tests relied only on the typed subset. At a false discovery rate of 0.05, a later analysis linked under 20,000 TCR beta sequences to specific HLA alleles. When HLA alleles, especially DR and DQ, strongly co-occurred, TCR associations were difficult to assign to individual alleles. In the study, 150 to 200 TCR beta chains were listed as associated with cytomegalovirus. Because the 87-base-pair reads could not distinguish some IMGT-functional V segments, including TRBV6-2 and TRBV6-3, those segments were excluded.

V is cut back by 1 base and J by 8 bases, with 7 bases in the junction unmatched. The germline V gene (reference sequence) supplies CDR1 LNHNV and CDR2 YYDKDF. The CDR3 numbers 17 residues from cysteine through phenylalanine. CDR3 DNA only is kept here, 51 bases in frame from base 1. The cohort consisted of more than 650 healthy bone marrow donors. At the time of sampling, all cohort members were nominally healthy, though unrecorded immune exposures were likely present. The donor was CMV seropositive and was included in the group of around 300 seropositive cohort members. Each donor provided a peripheral blood sample, and peripheral blood mononuclear cells were used for TCR beta sequencing. The Qiagen DNeasy Blood Extraction Kit was used to extract genomic DNA from the blood cell samples.

Sequenced sample: PBMCs. The rearranged segments are TRBV15 and TRBJ2-1; TRBD2 agrees with 14 junctional bases. The TCR sequence derives from a man aged 40-55 years in good health and CMV-seropositive. The CDR3 protein: CATSRVSGLAGVDEQFF. The nucleotide sequence reads TGTGCCACCAGCAGAGTATCGGGACTAGCGGGAGTCGATGAGCAGTTCTTC.